This TCR beta chain was sequenced during a study of human T cells and chemical hapten exposure. V was clipped by 4 bases and J by 6 bases; unmatched bases: 8. This CDR3 contains 14 residues. Germline V gives CDR1 ENHRY, CDR2 SYGVKD. Time point meaning: patch test 2, 6 weeks after DPC sensitization. This sample's treatment: therapeutic diphenylcyclopropenone sensitization with weekly scalp DPC. Single cDNA molecules in the library carried unique molecular identifiers attached during preparation. One entry per CDR3 protein results from TCRdb running MiXCR on the RACE reads. The data contain some 54,000 distinct CDR3 sequences, 7.5% to 10% of them singletons.

The TCR originated in a woman in her 50s with alopecia areata. Some clones in this sample may be carry-over from other donors' samples. Sequences were derived from whole blood, sampled in connection with sensitization to the hapten diphenylcyclopropenone (DPC). V is TRBV10-3 and J is TRBJ1-2; 7 nucleotides align to TRBD1. CDR3 nucleotides: TGTGCCATCAGTGTAGGGACAGCGATTAATGGCTACACCTTC. It encodes CAISVGTAINGYTF.